This T cell receptor beta chain is drawn from a study of T cell responses to AZD1222 COVID-19 vaccine. General observations from the study: Donors were mostly white British, more females; clonal diversity possibly underestimated. AZD1222 recipients seropositive at baseline numbered only 6 or 7. Sampled repertoires all dated from after the peak T cell response. Vaccine-associated CD4 TCRs spanned spike, dominant at 160-218 and 743-854.

This CDR3 contains 16 residues. The V and J ends lost 4 bases and 3 bases, in that order; junction bases with no gene match: 9. CDR1 SEHNR and CDR2 FQNEAQ come from the germline V gene (reference sequence). Sequencing used immunoSEQ multiplex PCR; TCRdb keeps in-frame clones, though not all of them. Among 140,000 to 150,000 clones listed, around 93% were seen once. As to this clone: Its specificity is not known.

J is TRBJ1-2 and V is TRBV7-9; 9 nucleotides line up with TRBD1. This receptor was obtained from an adult in good health. The material sequenced was peripheral blood, taken on day 0 of AZD1222 vaccination. CDR3 in amino acids: CASSSYRGHMDYGYTF. The CDR3 DNA reads TGTGCCAGCAGCTCCTACAGGGGGCACATGGACTATGGCTACACCTTC.